This T cell receptor beta chain is from a study of blood T cell repertoires in COVID-19 (dated by TCRdb to 2020 to 2022). For context, the study as a whole: Samples from collaborators originated in the United States, Italy and Spain and spanned both the acute and convalescent phases of COVID-19. The prospective study material was composed of cDNA or gDNA derived from T cells, B-cell-depleted T cells, or PBMCs. The dataset comprised deeply sampled blood TCRbeta repertoires from subjects exposed to, actively infected with, or recovered from COVID-19. The repertoires were released in a freely available public database meant as a resource for research on the immune response to SARS-CoV-2. The samples were drawn from the first 160 participants of the ongoing ImmuneRACE study and from about 1,200 subjects provided by 6 global collaborators. Nearly every sample came with metadata listing a de-identified subject ID, COVID-19 status, age in years and sex. Where available, HLA class I and class II types were taken from metadata supplied by the sample provider and were not determined by assay-based typing. Beyond this particular receptor, the publication reports: How much clinical and demographic metadata was included differed by source and by participant, and the metadata was provided uncurated.

CDR1 SGHDT and CDR2 YYEEEE are derived from the germline V gene. Spanning cysteine to phenylalanine, the CDR3 consists of 13 amino acids. The sequence is cut down to CDR3 DNA, 39 bases in frame from base 1. Trimming costs V 0 bases and J 1 base, and their ends lie 4 bases apart. TCRbeta CDR3 regions were amplified from genomic DNA by means of the immunoSEQ Assay, a bias-controlled multiplex PCR. Per the original workflow: Within the assay, amplification of reference gene primers was used to estimate how many nucleated cells each sample contained. To quantify the absolute abundance of each unique TCRbeta CDR3 rearrangement, sequence reads were collapsed and filtered. For each sample, productive Simpson clonality was calculated by taking the square root of Simpson's diversity index across productive rearrangements. TCRdb holds this immuneACCESS table with in-frame rearrangements only. Some clones are missing; in checked studies, unresolved V genes explain under half, and the rest has no known cause. V, J and clone size reflect that table, while D and trimming were determined from the DNA. The sample table contains approximately 220,000 clones; only one count was recorded for roughly 80% of them. Jointly, the top ten make up about 10% of the sample.

A remark on this clone: Its antigen is not yet known. Per-base qualities were not stored, and no clone one base away is much larger.

The collaborating institutions used their own protocols to collect whole blood in K2EDTA tubes. For TCRbeta analysis, collaborators shipped samples in one of three forms: frozen whole blood, isolated PBMCs, or DNA extracted from either of those sample types. This chain is built from TRBV5-6 and TRBJ2-5; the D gene identity is not certain. The source is an elderly woman with acute or convalescent COVID-19. Sequenced sample: peripheral blood. The CDR3 sequence is CASSLVGQETQYF. The sequenced DNA: TGTGCCAGCAGCTTGGTCGGCCAAGAGACCCAGTACTTC.